These T cell receptor beta chains were read from a single sample in a study of beta chain features in type 1 diabetes. TCRdb keeps only in-frame clones here, not all; method: immunoSEQ multiplex PCR. The data hold roughly 150,000 clones, with 50% to 70% observed a single time. The source material was naive CD4+ T cells from blood. The receptors were gathered from a man aged 25 to 40 with type 1 diabetes. CDR3s include the opening cysteine and the closing phenylalanine or tryptophan. The D gene is left open where the match is weak. For some rows the clone size is stated as once, few or many, or as a class when expanded; others skip it.

clone_size,v_call,j_call,d_call,cdr3_nt,cdr3_aa
few,TRBV30,TRBJ1-2,.,TGTGCCTGGCCTCGGGGAAGTGGTGGCTACACCTTC,CAWPRGSGGYTF
few,TRBV29-1,TRBJ2-2,.,TGCAGCGTTGCCAGGGGCACCGGGGAGCTGTTTTTT,CSVARGTGELFF
.,TRBV30,TRBJ2-5,.,TGTGCCTGGAGTGTGCGAGAGGGAGTCGGTCCAGGATCCCAGTACTTC,CAWSVREGVGPGSQYF
few,TRBV5-1,TRBJ2-5,.,TGCGCCAGCAGCTTGAGGGAGACCCAGTACTTC,CASSLRETQYF
.,TRBV5-6,TRBJ1-5,TRBD1,TGTGCCAGCAGCTTGGCGTATACAGGGGTCGGCAATCAGCCCCAGCATTTT,CASSLAYTGVGNQPQHF
.,TRBV18,TRBJ2-5,TRBD1,TGTGCCAGCTCACCGAACCAGGACAGGGACGGAGAGACCCAGTACTTC,CASSPNQDRDGETQYF
.,TRBV7-2,TRBJ1-1,.,TGTGCCAGCAGCTTATCTGCGAACACTGAAGCTTTCTTT,CASSLSANTEAFF
few,TRBV14,TRBJ1-2,.,TGTGCCAGCAGCCAAAGCGGAAACTATGGCTACACCTTC,CASSQSGNYGYTF
.,TRBV9,TRBJ2-3,.,TGTGCCAGCAGCGTAGGTGGAAGCGGGAGCACAGATACGCAGTATTTT,CASSVGGSGSTDTQYF
few,TRBV30,TRBJ2-2,.,TGTGCCTGGAGGCGTCTAGTGAACACCGGGGAGCTGTTTTTT,CAWRRLVNTGELFF
.,TRBV6-5,TRBJ2-1,TRBD2,TGTGCCAGCAGTTACTCTTTTACGGGGGGAAATGAGCAGTTCTTC,CASSYSFTGGNEQFF
.,TRBV6-1,TRBJ1-2,.,TGTGCCAGCAGTGTACAGGATCTCTATGGCTACACCTTC,CASSVQDLYGYTF
few,TRBV7-9,TRBJ2-1,TRBD1,TGTGCCAGCAGCAAGGGACAGGAGACTTACAATGAGCAGTTCTTC,CASSKGQETYNEQFF
.,TRBV21-1,TRBJ1-4,.,TGTGCCAGCAGTCCAGAGACAGCAACTAATGAAAAACTGTTTTTT,CASSPETATNEKLFF
few,TRBV27,TRBJ2-3,.,TGTGCCAGCAGTCCACGACTGGAAAGCACAGATACGCAGTATTTT,CASSPRLESTDTQYF
.,TRBV18,TRBJ2-6,.,TGTGCCAGTACCGGACAGTCCTCTGGGGCCAACGTCCTGACTTTC,CASTGQSSGANVLTF